These 9 T cell receptor beta chains were all obtained from the same sample, sequenced in a study of T cell responses to AZD1222 COVID-19 vaccine. The table came from immunoSEQ multiplex PCR; TCRdb's copy has only in-frame clones and leaves some out. The sample lists about 130,000 clones, 86% seen once, with about 22% in the top ten. The specimen comprised peripheral blood, sampled on day 0 of AZD1222 vaccination. All receptors come from an adult in good health.

Points on this clone: The conserved phenylalanine or tryptophan is not found at the CDR3 terminus, so this likely reflects a read error. No DNA is shown, since the ends of the CDR3 on it are uncertain; the CDR3 is the one TCRdb lists. The chain is built from TRBV5-5 and TRBJ1-2; the D call TRBD1 from the table was never checked on the DNA. The germline CDR1 and CDR2 sequences are SGHKS and YYEKEE (reference sequence). Both ends counted, the CDR3 spans 13 residues. The CDR3 sequence: CASRSGTDQGAIL.

The V gene is TRBV30, the J gene TRBJ2-5, with D hard to call. V was shortened by 5 bases and J by 4 bases, with 11 bases between the two germline ends. This CDR3 has 12 residues. Germline V gene sequence: CDR1 GTSNPN, CDR2 SVGIG (reference sequence). CDR3 in amino acids: CAWSLGGETQYF. The DNA for the CDR3 is TGTGCCTGGTCCCTTGGCGGAGAGACCCAGTACTTC.

Comments on this clone: The sample has other DNA sequences that encode this CDR3 too. This chain connects TRBV28 to TRBJ2-7, with D unclear. In germline, CDR1 is MDHEN, CDR2 SYDVKM. The CDR3 is 12 amino acids. V was cut by 2 bases and J by 4 bases, with 6 bases left in between. CDR3 nucleotide sequence: TGTGCCAGCAGTTTAGGTTTTTACGAGCAGTACTTC. Residues: CASSLGFYEQYF.

Points on this clone: Different DNA sequences within this sample yield the same CDR3. The gene calls are TRBV9 and TRBJ1-6, with 7 bases fitting TRBD1. V was clipped by 3 bases and J by 15 bases; unmatched bases: 9. The CDR3 is made up of 13 amino acids. Germline V gives CDR1 SGDLS, CDR2 YYNGEE. The CDR3 region has the DNA TGTGCCAGCAGCGCGTGGACAGGCTCTGACCTCCACTTT. Translating gives CASSAWTGSDLHF.

The chain is built from TRBV4-1 and TRBJ1-1; no definite D call. The germline V gene has CDR1 MGHRA and CDR2 YSYEKL. Trimming stripped 4 bases from V and 9 bases from J, with 18 bases between. The CDR3 consists of 14 residues. The CDR3 loop reads CASSRVVGPQQAFF. The CDR3 DNA reads TGCGCCAGCAGCCGCGTCGTCGGCCCTCAACAAGCTTTCTTT.

J is TRBJ2-2 and V is TRBV5-1; D not certain. CDR1 is SGHRS, CDR2 YFSETQ, per germline. V shed 3 bases and J shed 5 bases, with 8 bases lying between them. The CDR3 length is 13 residues. The CDR3 spells CASSSTLTGELFF. The CDR3 DNA reads as TGCGCCAGCAGCTCCACCCTTACCGGGGAGCTGTTTTTT.

This chain's CDR3 is CASSFTTSGANVLTF. The CDR3 region has the DNA TGCGCCAGCAGCTTCACAACCTCTGGGGCCAACGTCCTGACTTTC. The rearrangement links TRBV5-1 to TRBJ2-6; D unresolved. The V end lost 2 bases, the J end lost 0 bases, and 6 bases lay between the germline ends. Germline lookup yields CDR1 SGHRS and CDR2 YFSETQ. There are 15 residues in the CDR3.

This chain connects TRBV19 to TRBJ1-5, with TRBD1 matching 12 bases. Germline trimming cut 4 bases from V and 4 bases from J; bases unmatched to any gene: 8. In germline, CDR1 is LNHDA, CDR2 SQIVND (reference sequence). This CDR3 spans 17 amino acids. Here the CDR3 reads CASSKQGQGAFNQPQHF. In nucleotides, the CDR3 is TGTGCCAGTAGTAAACAGGGACAGGGGGCCTTTAATCAGCCCCAGCATTTT.

The chain uses TRBV7-9 and TRBJ2-1; TRBD2 is a possible D gene (6 bases). Trimming removed 6 bases at V and 0 bases at J, with 12 bases between. The CDR3 is 15 amino acids. Germline V lookup: CDR1 SEHNR, CDR2 FQNEAQ (reference sequence). The CDR3 sequence is CASSPAGSSYNEQFF. The DNA for the CDR3 is TGTGCCAGCAGTCCTGCGGGGAGCTCCTACAATGAGCAGTTCTTC.